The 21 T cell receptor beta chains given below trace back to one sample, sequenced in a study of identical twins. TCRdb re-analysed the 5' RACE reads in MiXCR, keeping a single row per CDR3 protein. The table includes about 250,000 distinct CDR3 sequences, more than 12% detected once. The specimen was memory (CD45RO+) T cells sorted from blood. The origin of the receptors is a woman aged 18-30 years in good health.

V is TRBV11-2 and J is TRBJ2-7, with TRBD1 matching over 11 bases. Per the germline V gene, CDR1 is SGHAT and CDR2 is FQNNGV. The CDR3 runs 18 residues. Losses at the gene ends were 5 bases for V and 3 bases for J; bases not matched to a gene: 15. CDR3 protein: CASSPTWDRGVPSYEQYF. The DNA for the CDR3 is TGTGCCAGCAGCCCCACGTGGGACAGGGGGGTACCAAGCTACGAGCAGTACTTC.

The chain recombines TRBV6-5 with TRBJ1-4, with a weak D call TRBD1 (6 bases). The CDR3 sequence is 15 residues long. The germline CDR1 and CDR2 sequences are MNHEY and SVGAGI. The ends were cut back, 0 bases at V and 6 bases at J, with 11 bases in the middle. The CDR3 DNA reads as TGTGCCAGCAGTTACTCCTCACAGGGACATGAAAAACTGTTTTTT. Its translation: CASSYSSQGHEKLFF.

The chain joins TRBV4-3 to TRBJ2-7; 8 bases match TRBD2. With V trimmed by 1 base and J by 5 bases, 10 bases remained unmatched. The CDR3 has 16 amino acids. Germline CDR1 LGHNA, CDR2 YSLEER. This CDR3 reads CASSQAPASGSHEQYF. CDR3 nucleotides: TGCGCCAGCAGCCAAGCCCCGGCGAGCGGGAGCCACGAGCAGTACTTC.

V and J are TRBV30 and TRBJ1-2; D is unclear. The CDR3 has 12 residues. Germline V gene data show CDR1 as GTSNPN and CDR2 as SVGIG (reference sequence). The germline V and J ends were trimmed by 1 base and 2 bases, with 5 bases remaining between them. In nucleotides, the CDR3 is TGTGCCTGGAGTGGGGGAAACTATGGCTACACCTTC. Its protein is CAWSGGNYGYTF.

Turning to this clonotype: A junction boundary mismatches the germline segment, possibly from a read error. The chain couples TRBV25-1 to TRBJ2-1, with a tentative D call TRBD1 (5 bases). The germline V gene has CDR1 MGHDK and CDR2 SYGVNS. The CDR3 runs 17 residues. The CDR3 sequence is CASSELGTGYSYNAQFF. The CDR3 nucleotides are TGTGCCAGCAGTGAATTGGGAACAGGCTACTCCTACAATGCGCAGTTCTTC.

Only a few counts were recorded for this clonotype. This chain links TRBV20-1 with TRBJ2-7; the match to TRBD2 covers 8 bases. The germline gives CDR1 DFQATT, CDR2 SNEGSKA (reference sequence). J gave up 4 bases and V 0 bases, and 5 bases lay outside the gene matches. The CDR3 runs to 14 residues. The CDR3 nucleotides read TGCAGTGCTAGAGATCCCGGGACTAGTTACGAGCAGTACTTC. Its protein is CSARDPGTSYEQYF.

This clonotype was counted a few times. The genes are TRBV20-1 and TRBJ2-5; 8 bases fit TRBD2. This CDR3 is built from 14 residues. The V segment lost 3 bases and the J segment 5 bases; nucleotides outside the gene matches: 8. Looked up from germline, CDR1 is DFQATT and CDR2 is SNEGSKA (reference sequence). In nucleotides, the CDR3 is TGCAGTGCTAGTACGGGAGGGCCCTCGGAGACCCAGTACTTC. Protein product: CSASTGGPSETQYF.

CDR3 sequence reads: CASSSGLAESTDTQYF. The CDR3 DNA reads TGCGCCAGCAGCTCGGGACTAGCGGAAAGCACAGATACGCAGTATTTT. The genes are TRBV5-1 and TRBJ2-3; 11 nucleotides align to TRBD2. The V and J ends lost 3 bases and 0 bases, in that order; junction bases with no gene match: 3. The CDR3 has 16 residues. Germline V CDR1 and CDR2: SGHRS, YFSETQ.

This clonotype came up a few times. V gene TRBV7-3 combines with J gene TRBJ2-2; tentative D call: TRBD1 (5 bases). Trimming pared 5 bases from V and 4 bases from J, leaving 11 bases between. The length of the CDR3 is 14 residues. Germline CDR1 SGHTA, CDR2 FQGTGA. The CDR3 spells CASSQGRSTGELFF. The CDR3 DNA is TGTGCCAGCAGCCAGGGTCGGTCCACCGGGGAGCTGTTTTTT.

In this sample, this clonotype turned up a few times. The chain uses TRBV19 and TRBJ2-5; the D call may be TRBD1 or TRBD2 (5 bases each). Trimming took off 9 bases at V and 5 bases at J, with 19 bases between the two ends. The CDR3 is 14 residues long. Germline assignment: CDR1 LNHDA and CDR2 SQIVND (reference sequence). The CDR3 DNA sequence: TGTGCCAGCCGGGACCCAGGTATGGGGGAGACCCAGTACTTC. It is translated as CASRDPGMGETQYF. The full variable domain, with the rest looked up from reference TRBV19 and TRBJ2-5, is DGGITQSPKYLFRKEGQNVTLSCEQNLNHDAMYWYRQDPGQGLRLIYYSQIVNDFQKGDIAEGYSVSREKKESFPLTVTSAQKNPTAFYLCASRDPGMGETQYFGPGTRLLVL.

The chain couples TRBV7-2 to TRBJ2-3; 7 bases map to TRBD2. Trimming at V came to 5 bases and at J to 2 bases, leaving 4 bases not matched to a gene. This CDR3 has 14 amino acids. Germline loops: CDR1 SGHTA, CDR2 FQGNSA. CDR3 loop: CASSRTRFTDTQYF. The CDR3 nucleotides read TGTGCCAGCAGCCGGACTAGATTCACAGATACGCAGTATTTT.

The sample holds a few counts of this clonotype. The CDR3 spells CSVTGGYSSTDTQYF. The CDR3 region has the DNA TGCAGTGTTACGGGGGGATATTCTAGCACAGATACGCAGTATTTT. The gene calls are TRBV20-1 and TRBJ2-3, with 7 bases that match TRBD2. Germline V gene sequence: CDR1 DFQATT, CDR2 SNEGSKA (reference sequence). V trimming: 7 bases; J trimming: 0 bases; junction bases outside the gene matches: 10. The CDR3 has 15 amino acids.

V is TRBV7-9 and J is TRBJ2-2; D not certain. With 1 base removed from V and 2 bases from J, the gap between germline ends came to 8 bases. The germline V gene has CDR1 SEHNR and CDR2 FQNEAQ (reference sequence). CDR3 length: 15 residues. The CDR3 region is CASSLVPGNTGELFF. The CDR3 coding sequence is TGTGCCAGCAGCTTAGTGCCAGGAAACACCGGGGAGCTGTTTTTT.

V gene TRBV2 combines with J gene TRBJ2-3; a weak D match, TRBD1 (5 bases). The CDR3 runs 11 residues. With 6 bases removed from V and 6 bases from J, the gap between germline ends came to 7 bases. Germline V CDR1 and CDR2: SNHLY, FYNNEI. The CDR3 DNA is TGTGCCAGCAGACGACAGGATACGCAGTATTTT. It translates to CASRRQDTQYF.

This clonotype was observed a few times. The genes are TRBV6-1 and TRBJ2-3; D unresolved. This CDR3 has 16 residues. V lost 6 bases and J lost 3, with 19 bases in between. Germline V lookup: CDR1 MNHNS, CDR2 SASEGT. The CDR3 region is CASRTTTWRDTDTQYF. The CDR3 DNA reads TGTGCCAGCAGAACCACTACTTGGAGAGATACAGATACGCAGTATTTT.

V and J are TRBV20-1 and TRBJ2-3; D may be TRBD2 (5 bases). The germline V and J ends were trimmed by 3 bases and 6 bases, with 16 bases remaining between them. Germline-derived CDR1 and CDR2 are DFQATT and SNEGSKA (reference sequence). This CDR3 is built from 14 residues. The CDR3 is CSASPLAVMDTQYF. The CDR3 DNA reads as TGCAGTGCTAGCCCGCTAGCTGTCATGGATACGCAGTATTTT.

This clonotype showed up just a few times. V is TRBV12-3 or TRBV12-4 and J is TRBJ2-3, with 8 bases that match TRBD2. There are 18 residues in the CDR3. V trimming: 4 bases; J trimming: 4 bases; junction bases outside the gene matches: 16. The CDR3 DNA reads TGTGCCAGCAGTTCTCCTGGGGGCGGGAGGTCTGGAGCAGATACGCAGTATTTT. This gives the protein CASSSPGGGRSGADTQYF.

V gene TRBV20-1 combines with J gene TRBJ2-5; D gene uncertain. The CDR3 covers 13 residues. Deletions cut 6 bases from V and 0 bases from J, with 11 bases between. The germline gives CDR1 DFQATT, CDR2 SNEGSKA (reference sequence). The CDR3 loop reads CSAPDLYQETQYF. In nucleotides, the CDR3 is TGCAGTGCCCCGGACCTGTACCAAGAGACCCAGTACTTC.

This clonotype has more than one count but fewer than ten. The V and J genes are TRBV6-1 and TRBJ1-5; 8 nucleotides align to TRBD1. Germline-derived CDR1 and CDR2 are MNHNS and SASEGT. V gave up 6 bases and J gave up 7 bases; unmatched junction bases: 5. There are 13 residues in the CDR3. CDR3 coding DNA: TGTGCCAGCAGCGGGACAGGTAGGCAGCCCCAGCATTTT. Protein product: CASSGTGRQPQHF.

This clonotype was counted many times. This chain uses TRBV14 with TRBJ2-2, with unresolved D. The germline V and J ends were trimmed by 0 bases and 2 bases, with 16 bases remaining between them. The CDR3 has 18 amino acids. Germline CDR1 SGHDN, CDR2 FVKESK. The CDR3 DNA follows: TGTGCCAGCAGCCAAGATTCGCGGCAGCCCTCAAACACCGGGGAGCTGTTTTTT. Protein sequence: CASSQDSRQPSNTGELFF.

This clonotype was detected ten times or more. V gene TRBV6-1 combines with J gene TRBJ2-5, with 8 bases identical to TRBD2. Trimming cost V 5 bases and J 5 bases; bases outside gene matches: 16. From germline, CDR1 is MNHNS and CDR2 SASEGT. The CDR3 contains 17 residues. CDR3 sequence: CASSRIMGSGDWETQYF. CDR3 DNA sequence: TGTGCCAGCAGTCGCATCATGGGTAGCGGGGATTGGGAGACCCAGTACTTC.